The 24 T cell receptor beta chains below come from one sample, sequenced in a study of blood T cells in healthy people across ages. Primed by a sample-barcoded 5' primer and a J-beta primer mix, a second PCR proceeded for about 7 to 11 cycles. TCRdb processed the 5' RACE reads anew with MiXCR; each CDR3 protein has one entry. The sample records about 1.6 million distinct CDR3 sequences, about 35% being singletons. The sequencing input was blood. All receptors come from a woman aged 25 to 39 in good health.

The chain uses TRBV7-9 and TRBJ1-1; no definite D call. The germline V and J ends were trimmed by 5 bases and 6 bases, with 13 bases remaining between them. Per germline, CDR1 SEHNR and CDR2 FQNEAQ (reference sequence). The CDR3 runs to 13 residues. DNA of the CDR3: TGTGCCAGCAGCCGAACCGACAAGTCTGAAGCTTTCTTT. It translates to CASSRTDKSEAFF.

This clonotype was counted between two and nine times. V usage is TRBV29-1 and J usage is TRBJ1-1; D perhaps matches TRBD1 (5 bases). The CDR3 spans 13 residues. Germline assignment: CDR1 SQVTM and CDR2 ANQGSEA. V lost 6 bases and J lost 2, with 13 bases in between. This CDR3 reads CSVSRVANTEAFF. CDR3 DNA sequence: TGCAGCGTGTCCAGGGTGGCAAACACTGAAGCTTTCTTT.

This clonotype has just a few counts. Germline and junction disagree at one end, which may indicate a read error. The chain uses TRBV20-1 and TRBJ1-5; 9 nucleotides align to TRBD1. CDR3 length equals 17 residues. CDR1 DFQATT and CDR2 SNEGSKA come from the germline V gene (reference sequence). The CDR3 DNA reads as TGCAGTGTTAGAACAGGGACAGGGACATATAGCAATCAGCCCCAGCATTTT. Protein: CSVRTGTGTYSNQPQHF.

V is TRBV6-6 and J is TRBJ2-5; D call uncertain. TRBJ2-7 matches the DNA end more closely, so the J call is doubtful. The CDR3 covers 13 residues. Germline loops: CDR1 MNHNY, CDR2 SVGAGI (reference sequence). This CDR3 is CASSYSPVDEQYF. In DNA form, the CDR3 reads TGTGCCAGCAGTTACTCGCCGGTAGACGAGCAGTACTTC.

A word on this clonotype: An end of the junction differs from the germline gene, which may be a read error. This rearrangement joins TRBV7-6 to TRBJ2-5, with a possible D match to TRBD2 (6 bases). The J call could be wrong; TRBJ2-7 is a better fit for the DNA end. Germline V lookup: CDR1 SGHVS, CDR2 FNYEAQ. The CDR3 sequence is 14 residues long. CDR3 DNA sequence: TGTGCCATCAGCCTTGCGGGGTCCTCCTACGAGCAGTACTTC. Its translation is CAISLAGSSYEQYF.

On this clonotype itself: One base away lies a much larger clone, so this may be a sequencing read error. This rearrangement joins TRBV12-3 or TRBV12-4 to TRBJ2-3; the D is unclear. V was pared by 5 bases and J by 2 bases, with 17 bases between. This CDR3 spans 16 amino acids. The CDR3 reads CASSPGLRPATDTQYF. In DNA, the CDR3 is TGTGCCAGCAGTCCGGGCCTTAGACCTGCCACAGATACGCAGTATTTT.

The chain carries TRBV12-3 or TRBV12-4 and TRBJ1-2; D is possibly TRBD1 (5 bases). Trimming removed 7 bases at V and 3 bases at J, with 18 bases between. The CDR3 is 15 residues long. CDR3: CASTPSVRGDYGYTF. DNA for the CDR3: TGTGCCAGCACCCCGAGTGTTCGGGGGGACTATGGCTACACCTTC.

The chain combines TRBV6-4 with TRBJ2-7, with D possibly being TRBD1 (5 bases). CDR1 and CDR2 from the germline V gene are MRHNA and SNTAGT. This CDR3 has 14 amino acids. V gave up 7 bases and J gave up 5 bases, with 18 bases separating them. DNA for the CDR3: TGTGCCAGCAAGCCCGGGCAGGGTTATGACGAGCAGTACTTC. This gives the protein CASKPGQGYDEQYF.

The gene calls are TRBV29-1 and TRBJ2-3; D is perhaps TRBD2 (6 bases). V lost 6 bases and J 4 bases, leaving 17 bases between the germline ends. The CDR3 loop spans 14 amino acids. Looked up from germline, CDR1 is SQVTM and CDR2 is ANQGSEA. The CDR3 region has the DNA TGCAGCGTCGGGGGATTGTCTGAGGCAGATACGCAGTATTTT. Its translation is CSVGGLSEADTQYF.

V usage is TRBV3-1 and J usage is TRBJ2-5, with D perhaps matching TRBD1 (7 bases). The CDR3 is 15 residues long. Trimming took off 2 bases at V and 4 bases at J, with 14 bases between the two ends. The germline gives CDR1 LGHDT, CDR2 YNNKEL (reference sequence). The CDR3: CASSQSQGGGETQYF. DNA of the CDR3: TGTGCCAGCAGCCAAAGCCAGGGGGGAGGAGAGACCCAGTACTTC.

This clonotype was seen ten or more times. This chain connects TRBV15 to TRBJ2-3; D call uncertain. This CDR3 spans 13 amino acids. The germline V and J ends were trimmed by 2 bases and 5 bases, with 8 bases remaining between them. Germline V gene sequence: CDR1 LNHNV, CDR2 YYDKDF (reference sequence). The CDR3 loop is CATSRQVQDTQYF. The DNA of the CDR3 is TGTGCCACCAGCAGACAAGTCCAAGATACGCAGTATTTT.

The chain is built from TRBV7-9 and TRBJ1-1; weak D call: TRBD1 (6 bases). This CDR3 has 17 residues. Germline V gene data show CDR1 as SEHNR and CDR2 as FQNEAQ (reference sequence). V lost 0 bases, J lost 4 bases, and 18 bases lay in between. The DNA of the CDR3 is TGTGCCAGCAGCTTAGCGTGGGGGCGAGGATTCGGCACTGAAGCTTTCTTT. It is translated as CASSLAWGRGFGTEAFF.

V is TRBV12-3 or TRBV12-4 and J is TRBJ2-3; perhaps TRBD2 as D (6 bases). The CDR3 covers 16 residues. V was pared by 6 bases and J by 7 bases, with 23 bases between. CDR3 residues: CASSRKGGVSAYTQYF. The CDR3 DNA sequence: TGTGCCAGCAGCCGAAAAGGCGGGGTGAGCGCATATACGCAGTATTTT.

This clonotype was seen repeatedly, ten times or more. The V gene is TRBV10-3, the J gene TRBJ2-1, with D possibly matching TRBD2 (5 bases). V dropped 10 bases and J dropped 1 base, with 20 bases sitting between them. The CDR3 length is 16 residues. From germline, CDR1 is ENHRY and CDR2 SYGVKD. The CDR3 loop is CATQDIGEGSYNEQFF. DNA for the CDR3: TGTGCCACCCAAGATATAGGTGAGGGTTCCTACAATGAGCAGTTCTTC.

This chain links TRBV10-3 with TRBJ2-2, with D maybe TRBD2 (6 bases). Germline CDR1 ENHRY, CDR2 SYGVKD. The CDR3 runs 14 residues. Trimming removed 10 bases from V and 0 bases from J, with 12 bases in between. In nucleotides, the CDR3 is TGTGCCACGTCGGGGGTAGCGAACACCGGGGAGCTGTTTTTT. Its translation is CATSGVANTGELFF.

The chain carries TRBV13 and TRBJ2-7, with unresolved D. The germline V gene has CDR1 PRHDT and CDR2 FYEKMQ (reference sequence). Trimming left V 1 base short and J 3 bases short, with 10 bases between. This CDR3 contains 14 residues. This CDR3 is CASSLAVTNYEQYF. CDR3 nucleotide sequence: TGTGCCAGCAGCTTAGCGGTCACAAACTACGAGCAGTACTTC.

To note about this clonotype: The junction departs from germline at one end; a sequencing error may be responsible. V is TRBV6-5 and J is TRBJ2-1; no clear D gene. CDR1 is MNHEY and CDR2 is SVGAGI in the germline V gene. The CDR3 totals 13 residues. The CDR3 loop reads CASSPSGPNERFF. The CDR3 DNA is TGTGCCAGTAGCCCTTCGGGTCCGAATGAGCGGTTCTTC.

The chain combines TRBV5-1 with TRBJ1-1; 8 nucleotides match TRBD1. There are 14 residues in the CDR3. Germline V gene sequence: CDR1 SGHRS, CDR2 YFSETQ. Germline trimming cut 3 bases from V and 4 bases from J; bases unmatched to any gene: 5. The CDR3 is CASSWGGQVTEAFF. The CDR3 nucleotides read TGCGCCAGCAGCTGGGGGGGACAGGTCACTGAAGCTTTCTTT.

V usage is TRBV11-2 and J usage is TRBJ1-1; weak D call: TRBD1 (5 bases). The germline V gene encodes CDR1 SGHAT and CDR2 FQNNGV. Trimming pared 5 bases from V and 3 bases from J, leaving 16 bases between. The CDR3 has 15 amino acids. CDR3 in amino acids: CASSLTVQGDTEAFF. In DNA form, the CDR3 reads TGTGCCAGCAGCCTGACAGTACAAGGGGACACTGAAGCTTTCTTT.

This chain uses TRBV28 with TRBJ2-1; D is possibly TRBD1 (6 bases). TRBJ2-7 explains the end of the DNA better; the J call may be wrong. The CDR3 has 14 amino acids. Germline CDR1 reads MDHEN; CDR2 reads SYDVKM. CDR3 DNA: TGTGCCAGCAGTTTGTCAGGGGTATACAATGAGCAGTACTTC. Protein product: CASSLSGVYNEQYF.

Notes on this clonotype: A read error may account for a junction end that differs from germline. V usage is TRBV29-1 and J usage is TRBJ2-5; perhaps D is TRBD1 or TRBD2 (5 bases each). CDR1 and CDR2 from the germline V gene are SQVTM and ANQGSEA. The CDR3 has 15 residues. The CDR3: CSIEGKGAPRETQYF. CDR3 DNA sequence: TGCAGCATTGAGGGGAAGGGTGCCCCGAGAGAGACCCAGTACTTC. The whole variable domain, filled in from reference TRBV29-1 and TRBJ2-5, reads SAVISQKPSRDICQRGTSLTIQCQVDSQVTMMFWYRQQPGQSLTLIATANQGSEATYESGFVIDKFPISRPNLTFSTLTVSNMSPEDSSIYLCSIEGKGAPRETQYFGPGTRLLVL.

This clonotype appeared a few times. The chain couples TRBV30 to TRBJ2-7; D uncertain. The germline V and J ends were trimmed by 5 bases and 7 bases, with 18 bases remaining between them. Germline V gene data show CDR1 as GTSNPN and CDR2 as SVGIG (reference sequence). The CDR3 has 13 amino acids. CDR3 in DNA: TGTGCCTGGGGTACAACTTTTGAAAGGGAGCAGTACTTC. The encoded protein is CAWGTTFEREQYF.

This clonotype was detected a few times. J is TRBJ2-1 and V is TRBV11-1; a possible D gene is TRBD2 (6 bases). V was clipped by 5 bases and J by 5 bases, with 10 bases between them. CDR1 is SGHAT, CDR2 FQDESV, per germline (reference sequence). This CDR3 comprises 13 residues. In DNA, the CDR3 is TGTGCCAGCAGCCGGGACTTGAACAATGAGCAGTTCTTC. Translating it yields CASSRDLNNEQFF.

The chain links TRBV7-6 to TRBJ2-2; tentatively, D is TRBD2 (6 bases). The ends were cut back, 5 bases at V and 7 bases at J, with 17 bases in the middle. This CDR3 comprises 15 residues. Germline-derived CDR1 and CDR2 are SGHVS and FNYEAQ. DNA for the CDR3: TGTGCCAGCAGCCCTGAGGCGCTCGGGGGCGGGGAGCTGTTTTTT. Translated, it gives CASSPEALGGGELFF.